The 4 T cell receptor beta chains listed next were all sequenced from one sample in a study of cytomegalovirus exposure and HLA in healthy donors. Assay used: immunoSEQ multiplex PCR; TCRdb lists only in-frame clones, some missing. The sample records about 130,000 clones, roughly 89% being singletons. Material for sequencing was PBMCs. The source is a woman aged 18-29 years in good health and CMV-seronegative.

The chain uses TRBV5-1 and TRBJ1-4; 7 nucleotides agree with TRBD1. The CDR3 length is 13 residues. V lost 4 bases, J lost 8 bases, and 5 bases stayed unmatched. Germline CDR1 reads SGHRS; CDR2 reads YFSETQ. The CDR3 loop is CASSLDRNEKLFF. The CDR3 coding sequence is TGCGCCAGCAGCCTGGACAGGAACGAAAAACTGTTTTTT.

This chain connects TRBV2 to TRBJ2-5; TRBD1 agrees at 7 bases. Per the germline V gene, CDR1 is SNHLY and CDR2 is FYNNEI. The CDR3 has 13 residues. The junction had 6 bases not matched to a gene; V was cut back by 8 bases and J by 3 bases. The CDR3 reads CASVRDSEETQYF. As DNA, the CDR3 is TGTGCCAGCGTCCGGGACAGTGAAGAGACCCAGTACTTC.

This clone appeared a single time. V gene TRBV18 combines with J gene TRBJ1-2; 7 positions agree with TRBD1. After removal of 6 bases from V and 4 bases from J, the junction contained 11 bases not matched to a gene. Germline V gene lookup returns CDR1 KGHSH and CDR2 LQKENI. The CDR3 is 15 amino acids. As DNA, the CDR3 is TGTGCCAGCTCCCGTGGGACAGCCACTATCTATGGCTACACCTTC. Its protein is CASSRGTATIYGYTF.

This chain connects TRBV10-3 to TRBJ1-1; D remains unclear. Trimming removed 0 bases from V and 7 bases from J, with 12 bases in between. From germline, CDR1 is ENHRY and CDR2 SYGVKD. The CDR3 runs 14 residues. As DNA, the CDR3 is TGTGCCATCAGTGAGTCCCGTGGCCTCCGTGAAGCTTTCTTT. It specifies CAISESRGLREAFF.